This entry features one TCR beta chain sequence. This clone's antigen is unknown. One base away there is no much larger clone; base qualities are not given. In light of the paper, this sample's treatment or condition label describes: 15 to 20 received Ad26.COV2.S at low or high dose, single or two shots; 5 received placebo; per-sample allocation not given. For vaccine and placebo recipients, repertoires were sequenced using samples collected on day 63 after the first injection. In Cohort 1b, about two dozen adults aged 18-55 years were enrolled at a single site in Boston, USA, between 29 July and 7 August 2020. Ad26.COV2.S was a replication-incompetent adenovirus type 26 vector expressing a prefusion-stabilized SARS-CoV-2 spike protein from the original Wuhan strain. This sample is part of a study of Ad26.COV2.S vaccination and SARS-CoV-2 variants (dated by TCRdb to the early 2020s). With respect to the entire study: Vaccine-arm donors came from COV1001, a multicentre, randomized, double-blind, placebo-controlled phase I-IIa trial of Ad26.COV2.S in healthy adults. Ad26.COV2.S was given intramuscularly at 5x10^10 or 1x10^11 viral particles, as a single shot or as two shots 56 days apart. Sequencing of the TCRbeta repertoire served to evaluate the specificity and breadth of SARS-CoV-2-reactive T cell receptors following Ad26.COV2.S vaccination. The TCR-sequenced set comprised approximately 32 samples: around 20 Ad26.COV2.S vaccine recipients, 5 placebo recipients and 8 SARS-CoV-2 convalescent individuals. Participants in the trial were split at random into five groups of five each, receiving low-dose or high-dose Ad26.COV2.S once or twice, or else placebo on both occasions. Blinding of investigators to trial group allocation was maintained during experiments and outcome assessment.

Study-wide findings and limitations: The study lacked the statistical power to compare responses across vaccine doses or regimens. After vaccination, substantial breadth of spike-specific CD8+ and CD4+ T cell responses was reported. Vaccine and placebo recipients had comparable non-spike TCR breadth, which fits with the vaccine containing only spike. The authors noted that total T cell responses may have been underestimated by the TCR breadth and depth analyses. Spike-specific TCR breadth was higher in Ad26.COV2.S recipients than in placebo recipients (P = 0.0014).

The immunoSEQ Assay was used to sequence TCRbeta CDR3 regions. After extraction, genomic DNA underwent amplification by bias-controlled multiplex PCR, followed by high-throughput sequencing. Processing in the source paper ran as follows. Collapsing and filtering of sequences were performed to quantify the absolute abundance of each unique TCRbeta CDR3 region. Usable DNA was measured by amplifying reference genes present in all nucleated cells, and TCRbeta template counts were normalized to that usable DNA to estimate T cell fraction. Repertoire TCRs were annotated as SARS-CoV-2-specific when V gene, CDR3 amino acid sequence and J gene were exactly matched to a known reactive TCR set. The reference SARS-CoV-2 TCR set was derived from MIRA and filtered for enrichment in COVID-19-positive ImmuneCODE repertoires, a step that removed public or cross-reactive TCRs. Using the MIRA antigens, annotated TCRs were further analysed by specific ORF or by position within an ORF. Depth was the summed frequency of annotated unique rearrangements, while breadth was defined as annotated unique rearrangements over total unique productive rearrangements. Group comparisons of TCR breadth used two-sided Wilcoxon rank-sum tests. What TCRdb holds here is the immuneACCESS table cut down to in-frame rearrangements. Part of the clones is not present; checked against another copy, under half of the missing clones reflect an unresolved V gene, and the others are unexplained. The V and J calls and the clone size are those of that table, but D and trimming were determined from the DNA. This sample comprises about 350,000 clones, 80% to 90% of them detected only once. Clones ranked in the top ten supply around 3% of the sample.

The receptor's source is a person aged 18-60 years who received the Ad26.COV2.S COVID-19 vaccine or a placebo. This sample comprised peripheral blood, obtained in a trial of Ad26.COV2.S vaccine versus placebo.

For the CDR3, the sequence is CASRLRGNTEAFF. DNA sequence: TGTGCCAGCAGGCTCAGGGGAAACACTGAAGCTTTCTTT. The V and J genes are TRBV7-2 and TRBJ1-1; a weak D assignment points to TRBD1 (6 bases agree). CDR3 length: 13 amino acids, cysteine to phenylalanine. The CDR3 DNA has 39 bases and is translated from base 1. Trimming at the junction amounts to 6 bases on V and 2 bases on J, and the germline ends lie 10 bases apart. CDR1 and CDR2 (SGHTA, FQGNSA) derive from the germline V gene.